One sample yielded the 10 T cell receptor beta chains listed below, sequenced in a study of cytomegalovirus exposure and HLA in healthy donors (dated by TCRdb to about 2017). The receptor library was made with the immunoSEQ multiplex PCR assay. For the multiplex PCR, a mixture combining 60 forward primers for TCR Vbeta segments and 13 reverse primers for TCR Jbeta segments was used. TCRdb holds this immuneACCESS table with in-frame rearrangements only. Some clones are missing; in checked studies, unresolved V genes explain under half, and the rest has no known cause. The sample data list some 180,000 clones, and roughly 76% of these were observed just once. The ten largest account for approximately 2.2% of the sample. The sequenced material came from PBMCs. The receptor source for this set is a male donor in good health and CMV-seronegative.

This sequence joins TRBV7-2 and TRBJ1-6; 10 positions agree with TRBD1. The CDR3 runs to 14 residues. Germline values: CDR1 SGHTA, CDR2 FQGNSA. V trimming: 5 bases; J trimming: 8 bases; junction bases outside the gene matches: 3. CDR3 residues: CASSPGQGYSPLHF. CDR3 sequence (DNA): TGTGCCAGCAGCCCGGGACAGGGGTATTCACCCCTCCACTTT.

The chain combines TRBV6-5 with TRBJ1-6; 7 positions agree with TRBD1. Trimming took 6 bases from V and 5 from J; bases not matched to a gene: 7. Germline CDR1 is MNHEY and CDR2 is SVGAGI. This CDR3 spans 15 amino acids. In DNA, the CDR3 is TGTGCCAGCAGGGTCGACAGGGTGAATAATTCACCCCTCCACTTT. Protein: CASRVDRVNNSPLHF.

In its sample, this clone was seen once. In nucleotides, the CDR3 is TGTGCCAGTAGTATCCTCCGGGGACACTCTAGCACAGATACGCAGTATTTT. This gives the protein CASSILRGHSSTDTQYF. The chain joins TRBV19 to TRBJ2-3; weak D call: TRBD1 (6 bases). With 3 bases removed from V and 0 bases from J, the gap between germline ends came to 16 bases. The germline V gene has CDR1 LNHDA and CDR2 SQIVND (reference sequence). The CDR3 covers 17 residues.

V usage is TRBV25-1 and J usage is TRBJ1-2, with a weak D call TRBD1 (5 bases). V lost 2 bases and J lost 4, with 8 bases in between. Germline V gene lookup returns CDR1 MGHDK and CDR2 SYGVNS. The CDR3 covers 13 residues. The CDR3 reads CASSEGHAYGYTF. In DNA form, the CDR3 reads TGTGCCAGCAGTGAAGGACACGCCTATGGCTACACCTTC.

CDR3 region: CSVKAGGPETQYF. The CDR3 nucleotides are TGCAGCGTCAAAGCGGGGGGGCCAGAGACCCAGTACTTC. The chain joins TRBV29-1 to TRBJ2-5, with 10 bases identical to TRBD2. This CDR3 region has 13 residues. V gave up 6 bases and J gave up 4 bases; unmatched junction bases: 5. The germline gives CDR1 SQVTM, CDR2 ANQGSEA.

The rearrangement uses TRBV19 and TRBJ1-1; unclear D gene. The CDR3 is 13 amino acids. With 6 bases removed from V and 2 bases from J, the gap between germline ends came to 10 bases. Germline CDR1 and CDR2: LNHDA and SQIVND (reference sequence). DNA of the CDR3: TGTGCCAGTAGCCAATCTATCAACACTGAAGCTTTCTTT. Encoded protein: CASSQSINTEAFF.

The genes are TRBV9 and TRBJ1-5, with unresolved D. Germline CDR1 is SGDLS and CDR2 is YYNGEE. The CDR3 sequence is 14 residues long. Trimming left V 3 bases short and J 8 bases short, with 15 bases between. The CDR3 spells CASSAVGDGKPQHF. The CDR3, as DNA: TGTGCCAGCAGCGCCGTGGGAGATGGTAAGCCCCAGCATTTT.

CDR3 residues: CSVGAHPNYGYTF. CDR3 nucleotides: TGCAGCGTTGGGGCGCATCCTAACTATGGCTACACCTTC. The rearrangement links TRBV29-1 to TRBJ1-2; D is ambiguous. V lost 4 bases to trimming and J lost 0 bases, with 9 bases between them. This CDR3 has 13 amino acids. Germline V CDR1 and CDR2: SQVTM, ANQGSEA.

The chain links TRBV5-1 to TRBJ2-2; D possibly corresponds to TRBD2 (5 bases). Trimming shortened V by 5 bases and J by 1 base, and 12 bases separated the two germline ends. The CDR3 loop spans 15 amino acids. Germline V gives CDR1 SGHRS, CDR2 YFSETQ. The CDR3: CASSKREQNTGELFF. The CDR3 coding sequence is TGCGCCAGCAGTAAAAGGGAGCAGAACACCGGGGAGCTGTTTTTT.

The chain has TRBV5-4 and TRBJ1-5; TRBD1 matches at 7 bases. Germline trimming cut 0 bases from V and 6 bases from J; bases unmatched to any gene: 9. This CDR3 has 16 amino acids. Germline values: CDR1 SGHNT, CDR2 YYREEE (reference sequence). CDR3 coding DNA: TGTGCCAGCAGCTTGGGAGGGGGCGACCCGGCTCAGCCCCAGCATTTT. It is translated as CASSLGGGDPAQPQHF.